This T cell receptor (beta chain) derives from a study of blood T cell repertoires in COVID-19. The wider study: Collection of acute and convalescent COVID-19 samples took place in the United States, Italy and Spain.

Here immunoSEQ multiplex PCR was the method, and the copy in TCRdb shows in-frame clones only, minus some. The data show a few hundred thousand clones, approximately 90% seen once. Trimming took off 3 bases at V and 5 bases at J, with 11 bases between the two ends. From germline, CDR1 is KGHSH and CDR2 LQKENI. The length of the CDR3 is 14 residues. This clonotype was sampled from a man aged 45-65 years with acute or convalescent COVID-19. The genes are TRBV18 and TRBJ1-5; a possible D gene is TRBD1 (5 bases). The sample consisted of peripheral blood. The CDR3 here is CASSPAGQDQPQHF. Written as DNA, the CDR3 is TGTGCCAGCTCACCCGCAGGACAAGATCAGCCCCAGCATTTT.